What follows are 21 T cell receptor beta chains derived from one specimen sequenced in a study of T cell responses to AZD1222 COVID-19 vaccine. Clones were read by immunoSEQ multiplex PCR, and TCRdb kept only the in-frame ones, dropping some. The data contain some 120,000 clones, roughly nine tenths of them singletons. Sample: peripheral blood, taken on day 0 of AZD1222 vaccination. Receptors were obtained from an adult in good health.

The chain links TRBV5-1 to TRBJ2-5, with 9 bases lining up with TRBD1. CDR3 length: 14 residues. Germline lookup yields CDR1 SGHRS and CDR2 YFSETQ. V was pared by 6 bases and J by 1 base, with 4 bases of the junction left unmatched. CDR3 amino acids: CASNSGQGQETQYF. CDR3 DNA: TGCGCCAGCAACTCGGGACAGGGCCAAGAGACCCAGTACTTC.

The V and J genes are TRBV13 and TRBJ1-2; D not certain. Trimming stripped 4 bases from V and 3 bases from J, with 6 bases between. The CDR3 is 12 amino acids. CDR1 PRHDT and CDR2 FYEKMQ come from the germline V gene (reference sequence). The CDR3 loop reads CASSSRDYGYTF. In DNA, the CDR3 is TGTGCCAGCAGCTCACGGGACTATGGCTACACCTTC.

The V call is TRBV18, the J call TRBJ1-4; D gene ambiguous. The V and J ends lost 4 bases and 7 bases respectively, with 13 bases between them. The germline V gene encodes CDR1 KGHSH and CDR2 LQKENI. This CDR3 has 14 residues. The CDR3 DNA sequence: TGTGCCAGCTCACGCATGGCGGCAGGTGAAAAACTGTTTTTT. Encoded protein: CASSRMAAGEKLFF.

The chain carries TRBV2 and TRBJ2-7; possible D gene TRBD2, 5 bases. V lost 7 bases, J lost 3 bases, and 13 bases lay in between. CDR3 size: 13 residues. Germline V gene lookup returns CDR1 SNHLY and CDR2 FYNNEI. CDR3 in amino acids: CASKGARFYEQYF. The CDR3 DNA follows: TGTGCCAGCAAGGGAGCCAGATTCTACGAGCAGTACTTC.

The CDR3 sequence: CASSSQGYQPQHF. As DNA, the CDR3 is TGTGCCAGCAGTTCGCAGGGTTATCAGCCCCAGCATTTT. J is TRBJ1-5 and V is TRBV28, with a tentative D call TRBD1 (5 bases). Between the trimmed V and J ends, which lost 4 bases and 5 bases, there was a span of 9 bases. CDR1 and CDR2 (germline): MDHEN, SYDVKM. The CDR3 totals 13 residues.

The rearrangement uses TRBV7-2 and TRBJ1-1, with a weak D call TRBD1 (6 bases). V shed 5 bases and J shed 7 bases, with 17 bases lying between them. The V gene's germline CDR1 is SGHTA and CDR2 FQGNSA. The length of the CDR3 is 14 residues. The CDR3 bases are TGTGCCAGCAGCCAAATCGACAGGTTATTTGAAGCTTTCTTT. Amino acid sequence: CASSQIDRLFEAFF.

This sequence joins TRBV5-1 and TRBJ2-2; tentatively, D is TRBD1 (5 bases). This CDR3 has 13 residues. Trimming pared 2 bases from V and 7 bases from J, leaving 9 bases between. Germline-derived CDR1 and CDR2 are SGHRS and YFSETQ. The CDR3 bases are TGCGCCAGCAGCTTAGGGGCAGGCGGGGAGCTGTTTTTT. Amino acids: CASSLGAGGELFF.

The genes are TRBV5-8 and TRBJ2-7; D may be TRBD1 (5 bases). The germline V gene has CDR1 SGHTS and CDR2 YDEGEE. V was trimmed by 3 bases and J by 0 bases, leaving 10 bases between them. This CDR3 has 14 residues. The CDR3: CASSYGHLSYEQYF. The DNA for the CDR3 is TGTGCCAGCAGCTATGGACACCTCTCCTACGAGCAGTACTTC.

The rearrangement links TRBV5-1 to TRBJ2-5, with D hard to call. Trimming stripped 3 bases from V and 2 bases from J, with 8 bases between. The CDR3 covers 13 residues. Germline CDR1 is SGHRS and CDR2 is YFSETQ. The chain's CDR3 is CASSSGPQETQYF. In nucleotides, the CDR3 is TGCGCCAGCAGCTCCGGGCCGCAAGAGACCCAGTACTTC.

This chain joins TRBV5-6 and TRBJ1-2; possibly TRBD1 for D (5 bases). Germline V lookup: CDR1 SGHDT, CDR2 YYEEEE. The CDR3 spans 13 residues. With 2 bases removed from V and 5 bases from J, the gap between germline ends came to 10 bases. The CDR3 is CASSLVDSYGYTF. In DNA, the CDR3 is TGTGCCAGCAGCTTAGTCGACAGTTATGGCTACACCTTC.

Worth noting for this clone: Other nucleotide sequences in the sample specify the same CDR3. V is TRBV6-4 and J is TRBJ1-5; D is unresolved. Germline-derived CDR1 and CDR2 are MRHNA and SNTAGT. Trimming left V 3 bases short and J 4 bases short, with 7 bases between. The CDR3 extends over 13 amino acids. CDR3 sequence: CASSEGSNQPQHF. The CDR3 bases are TGTGCCAGCAGTGAAGGGTCGAATCAGCCCCAGCATTTT.

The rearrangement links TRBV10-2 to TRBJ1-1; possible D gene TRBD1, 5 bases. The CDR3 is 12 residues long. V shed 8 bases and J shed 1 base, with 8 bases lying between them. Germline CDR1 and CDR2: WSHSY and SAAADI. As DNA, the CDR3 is TGCGCCAGCGTGCAGGGGAACACTGAAGCTTTCTTT. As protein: CASVQGNTEAFF.

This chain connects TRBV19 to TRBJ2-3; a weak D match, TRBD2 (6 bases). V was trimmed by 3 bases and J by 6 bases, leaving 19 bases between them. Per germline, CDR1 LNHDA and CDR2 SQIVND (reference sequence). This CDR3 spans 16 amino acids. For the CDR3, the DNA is TGTGCCAGTAGTATTAAGTCGATGTTCCGGGGGGATACGCAGTATTTT. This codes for CASSIKSMFRGDTQYF.

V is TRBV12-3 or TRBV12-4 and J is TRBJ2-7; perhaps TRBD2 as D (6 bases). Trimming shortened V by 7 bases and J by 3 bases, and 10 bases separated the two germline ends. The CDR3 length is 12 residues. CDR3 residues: CASTKGGYEQYF. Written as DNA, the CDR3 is TGTGCCAGCACCAAGGGAGGCTACGAGCAGTACTTC.

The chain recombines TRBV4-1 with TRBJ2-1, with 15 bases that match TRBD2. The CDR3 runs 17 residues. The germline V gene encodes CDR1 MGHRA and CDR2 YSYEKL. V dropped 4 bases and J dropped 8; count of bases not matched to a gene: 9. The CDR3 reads CASSRSGLAGGPDEQFF. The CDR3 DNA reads TGCGCCAGCAGCCGAAGCGGACTAGCGGGGGGGCCCGATGAGCAGTTCTTC.

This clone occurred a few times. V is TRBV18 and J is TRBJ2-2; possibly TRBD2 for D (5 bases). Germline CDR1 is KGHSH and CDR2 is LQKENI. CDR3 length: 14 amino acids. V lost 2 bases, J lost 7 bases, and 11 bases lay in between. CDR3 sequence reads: CASSPIREIGELFF. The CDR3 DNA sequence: TGTGCCAGCTCACCAATTCGGGAAATCGGGGAGCTGTTTTTT.

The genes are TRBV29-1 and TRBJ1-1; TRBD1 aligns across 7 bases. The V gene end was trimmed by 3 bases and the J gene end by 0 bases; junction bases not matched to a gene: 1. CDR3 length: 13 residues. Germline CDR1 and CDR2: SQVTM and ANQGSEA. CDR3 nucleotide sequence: TGCAGCGTTGATGGGACAGTGAACACTGAAGCTTTCTTT. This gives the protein CSVDGTVNTEAFF.

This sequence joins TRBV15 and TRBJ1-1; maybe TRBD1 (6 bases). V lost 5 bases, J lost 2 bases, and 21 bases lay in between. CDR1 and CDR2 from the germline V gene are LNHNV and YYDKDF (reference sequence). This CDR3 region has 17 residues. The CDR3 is CATSWGPLQGQNTEAFF. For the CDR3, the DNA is TGTGCCACCAGCTGGGGCCCCCTACAGGGCCAAAACACTGAAGCTTTCTTT.

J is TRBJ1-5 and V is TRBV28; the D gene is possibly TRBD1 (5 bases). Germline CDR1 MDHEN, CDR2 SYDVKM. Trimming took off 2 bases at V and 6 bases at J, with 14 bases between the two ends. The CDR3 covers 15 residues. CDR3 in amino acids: CASSLSSREAQPQHF. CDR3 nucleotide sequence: TGTGCCAGCAGTTTAAGTAGCAGGGAGGCTCAGCCCCAGCATTTT.

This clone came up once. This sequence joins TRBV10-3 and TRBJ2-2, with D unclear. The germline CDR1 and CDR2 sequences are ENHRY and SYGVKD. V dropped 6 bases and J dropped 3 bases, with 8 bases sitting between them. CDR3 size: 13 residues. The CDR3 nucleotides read TGTGCCATCAGCGGATCTCACACCGGGGAGCTGTTTTTT. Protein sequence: CAISGSHTGELFF.

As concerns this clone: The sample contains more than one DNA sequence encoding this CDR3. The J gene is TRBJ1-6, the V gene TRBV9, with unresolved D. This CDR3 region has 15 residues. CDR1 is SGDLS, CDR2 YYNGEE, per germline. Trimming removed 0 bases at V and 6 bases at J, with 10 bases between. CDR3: CASSVGTGANSPLHF. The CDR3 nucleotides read TGTGCCAGCAGCGTAGGTACGGGCGCTAATTCACCCCTCCACTTT.